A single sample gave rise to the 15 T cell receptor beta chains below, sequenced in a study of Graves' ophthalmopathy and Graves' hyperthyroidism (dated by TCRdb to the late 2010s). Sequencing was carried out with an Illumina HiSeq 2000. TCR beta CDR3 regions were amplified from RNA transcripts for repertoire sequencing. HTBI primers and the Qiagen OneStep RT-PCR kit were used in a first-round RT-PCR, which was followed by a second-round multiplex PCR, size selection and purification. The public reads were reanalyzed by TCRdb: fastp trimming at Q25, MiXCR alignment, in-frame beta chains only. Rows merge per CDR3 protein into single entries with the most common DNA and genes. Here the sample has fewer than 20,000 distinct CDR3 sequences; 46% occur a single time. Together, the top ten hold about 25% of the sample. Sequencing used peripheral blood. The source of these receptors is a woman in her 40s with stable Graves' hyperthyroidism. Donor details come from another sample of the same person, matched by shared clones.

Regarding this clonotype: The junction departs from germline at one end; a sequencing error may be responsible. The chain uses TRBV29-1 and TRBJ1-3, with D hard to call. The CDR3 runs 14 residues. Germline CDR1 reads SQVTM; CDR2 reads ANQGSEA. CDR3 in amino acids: CSVAWASSGNTIFF. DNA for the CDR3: TGCAGCGTTGCGTGGGCGAGCTCTGGAAACACCATATTTTTT. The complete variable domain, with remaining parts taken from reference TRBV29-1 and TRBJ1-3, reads SAVISQKPSRDICQRGTSLTIQCQVDSQVTMMFWYRQQPGQSLTLIATANQGSEATYESGFVIDKFPISRPNLTFSTLTVSNMSPEDSSIYLCSVAWASSGNTIFFGEGSWLTVV.

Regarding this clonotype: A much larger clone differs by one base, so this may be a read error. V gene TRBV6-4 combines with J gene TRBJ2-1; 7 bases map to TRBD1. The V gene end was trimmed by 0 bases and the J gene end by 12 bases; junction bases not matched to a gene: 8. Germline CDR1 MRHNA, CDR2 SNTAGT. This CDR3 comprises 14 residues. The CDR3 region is CASSDSSEGAGQFF. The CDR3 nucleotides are TGTGCCAGCAGTGACTCTAGCGAGGGGGCCGGGCAGTTCTTC.

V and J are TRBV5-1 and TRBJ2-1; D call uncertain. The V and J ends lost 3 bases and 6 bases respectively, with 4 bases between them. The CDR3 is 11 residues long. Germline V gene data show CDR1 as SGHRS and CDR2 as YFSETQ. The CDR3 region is CASSSSNEQFF. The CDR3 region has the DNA TGCGCCAGCAGCTCGAGCAATGAGCAGTTCTTC.

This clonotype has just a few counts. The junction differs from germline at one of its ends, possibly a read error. CDR3 bases: TGTGCCAGCAGTTTAGAAGAGCCGTACTTC. Translated: CASSLEEPYF. The V call is TRBV2, the J call TRBJ2-7; D ambiguous. The CDR3 contains 10 residues. Germline V gene lookup returns CDR1 SNHLY and CDR2 FYNNEI.

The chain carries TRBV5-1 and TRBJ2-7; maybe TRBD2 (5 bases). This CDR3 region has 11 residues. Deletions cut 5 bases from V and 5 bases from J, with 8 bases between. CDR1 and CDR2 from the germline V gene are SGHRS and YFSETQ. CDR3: CASREVDEQYF. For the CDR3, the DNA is TGCGCCAGCAGGGAGGTGGACGAGCAGTACTTC.

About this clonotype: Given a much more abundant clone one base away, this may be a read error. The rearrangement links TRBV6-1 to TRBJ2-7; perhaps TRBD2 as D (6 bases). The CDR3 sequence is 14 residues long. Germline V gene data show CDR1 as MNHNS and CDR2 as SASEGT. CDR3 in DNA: TGTGCCAACAGTGCATACGGGACTTTGAACGAGCAGTACTTC. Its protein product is CANSAYGTLNEQYF.

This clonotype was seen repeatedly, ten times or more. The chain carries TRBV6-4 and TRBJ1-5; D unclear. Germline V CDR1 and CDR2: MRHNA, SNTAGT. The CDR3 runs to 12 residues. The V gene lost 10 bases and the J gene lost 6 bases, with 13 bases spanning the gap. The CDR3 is CANGRAVQPQHF. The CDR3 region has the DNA TGTGCCAACGGGAGGGCGGTTCAGCCCCAGCATTTT.

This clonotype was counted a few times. The CDR3 is CASSLEFVSNQPQHF. The CDR3 coding sequence is TGTGCCAGCAGCTTAGAGTTTGTCAGCAATCAGCCCCAGCATTTT. The chain recombines TRBV7-8 with TRBJ1-5; no firm D call. The CDR3 is 15 amino acids. CDR1 is SGHVS, CDR2 FQNEAQ, per germline. Trimming stripped 1 base from V and 1 base from J, with 8 bases between.

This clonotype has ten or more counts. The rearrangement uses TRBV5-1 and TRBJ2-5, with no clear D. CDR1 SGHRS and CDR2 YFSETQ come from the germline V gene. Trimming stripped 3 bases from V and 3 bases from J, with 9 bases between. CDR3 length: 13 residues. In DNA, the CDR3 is TGCGCCAGCAGCTCCGGGCCCAAAGAGACCCAGTACTTC. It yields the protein CASSSGPKETQYF.

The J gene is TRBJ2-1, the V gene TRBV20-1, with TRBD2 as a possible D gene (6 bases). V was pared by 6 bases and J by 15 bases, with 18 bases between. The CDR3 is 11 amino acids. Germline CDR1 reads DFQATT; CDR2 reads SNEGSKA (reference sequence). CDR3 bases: TGCAGTGCCACCCCCAGGGACTTACCGTTCTTC. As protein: CSATPRDLPFF.

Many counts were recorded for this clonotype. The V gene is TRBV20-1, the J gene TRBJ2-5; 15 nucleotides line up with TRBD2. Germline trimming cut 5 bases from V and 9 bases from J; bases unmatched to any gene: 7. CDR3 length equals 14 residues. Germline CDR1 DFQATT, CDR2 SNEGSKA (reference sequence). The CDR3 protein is CSAPGLAGGGAQYF. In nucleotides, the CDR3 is TGCAGTGCTCCCGGACTAGCGGGAGGGGGGGCCCAGTACTTC.

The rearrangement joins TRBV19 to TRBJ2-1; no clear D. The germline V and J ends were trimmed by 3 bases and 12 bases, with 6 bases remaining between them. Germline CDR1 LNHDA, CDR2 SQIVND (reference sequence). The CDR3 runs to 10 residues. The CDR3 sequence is CASSMGRQFF. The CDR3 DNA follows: TGTGCCAGTAGTATGGGCAGGCAGTTCTTC. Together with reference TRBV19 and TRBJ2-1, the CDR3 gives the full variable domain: DGGITQSPKYLFRKEGQNVTLSCEQNLNHDAMYWYRQDPGQGLRLIYYSQIVNDFQKGDIAEGYSVSREKKESFPLTVTSAQKNPTAFYLCASSMGRQFFGPGTRLTVL.

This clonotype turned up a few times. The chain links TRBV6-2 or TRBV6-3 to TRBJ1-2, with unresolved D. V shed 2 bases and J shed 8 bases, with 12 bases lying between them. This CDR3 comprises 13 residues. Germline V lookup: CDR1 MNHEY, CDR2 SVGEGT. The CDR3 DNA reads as TGTGCCAGCAGTTACGCAGGTGTCGGCGGCTACACCTTC. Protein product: CASSYAGVGGYTF.

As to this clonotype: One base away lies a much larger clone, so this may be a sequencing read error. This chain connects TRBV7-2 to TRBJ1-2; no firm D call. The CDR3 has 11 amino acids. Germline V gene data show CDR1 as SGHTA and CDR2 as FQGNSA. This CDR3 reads CASSQRRGCTF. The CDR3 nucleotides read TGCGCCAGCAGCCAACGACGCGGCTGCACCTTC.

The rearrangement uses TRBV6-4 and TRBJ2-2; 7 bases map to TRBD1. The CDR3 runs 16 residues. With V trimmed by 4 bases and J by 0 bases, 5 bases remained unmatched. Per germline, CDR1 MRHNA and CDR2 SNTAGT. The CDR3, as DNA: TGTGCCAGCAGTGTCGAGGGGGCAACGAACACCGGGGAGCTGTTTTTT. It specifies CASSVEGATNTGELFF.